This T cell receptor beta chain was captured in a study of sequential checkpoint blockade in melanoma. Treatment defined: randomized to nivolumab then ipilimumab (arm A) or the reverse (arm B). Measured with immunoSEQ multiplex PCR; TCRdb has only the in-frame clones, and not every one. The sample carries 8,100 or so clones, under 30% recorded once. Trimming removed 3 bases from V and 6 bases from J; junction bases left unmatched: 4. The CDR3 has 14 amino acids. Germline-derived CDR1 and CDR2 are SGDLS and YYNGEE. The source material was tumor tissue (inferred from file names), sampled from a patient given nivolumab and ipilimumab in sequence. The sequence was collected from a human donor with melanoma. The rearrangement uses TRBV9 and TRBJ2-2; 8 bases are a match to TRBD2. CDR3 in amino acids: CASSAGRAAGELFF. The DNA for the CDR3 is TGTGCCAGCAGCGCCGGGAGGGCCGCCGGGGAGCTGTTTTTT.